The 18 T cell receptor beta chains reported below all come from one sample, sequenced in a study of memory CD8 T cells in hepatitis C reinfection. The time point is: peak reinfection, 3 to 8 weeks after reinfection detection. No in vitro expansion preceded TCR sequencing of the sorted cells. Profiled with immunoSEQ multiplex PCR; TCRdb holds only in-frame clones, not every one. This table holds 35,000 to 55,000 clones, around 89% found once. The sequencing sample was made of naive CD8+ T cells sorted from blood. These receptors all stem from a man aged 18-30 years with hepatitis C virus infection.

This clone was detected only once. The chain is built from TRBV5-1 and TRBJ1-1; 9 nucleotides line up with TRBD1. J gave up 3 bases and V 4 bases, and 10 bases lay outside the gene matches. The germline V gene has CDR1 SGHRS and CDR2 YFSETQ. The CDR3 has 16 residues. CDR3 region: CASSLGTGIKDTEAFF. The CDR3 DNA reads as TGCGCCAGCAGCCTCGGGACAGGGATCAAGGACACTGAAGCTTTCTTT. Looking up the rest from reference TRBV5-1 and TRBJ1-1 gives the full variable domain: KAGVTQTPRYLIKTRGQQVTLSCSPISGHRSVSWYQQTPGQGLQFLFEYFSETQRNKGNFPGRFSGRQFSNSRSEMNVSTLELGDSALYLCASSLGTGIKDTEAFFGQGTRLTVV.

The V gene is TRBV6-6, the J gene TRBJ2-7; TRBD1 aligns across 8 bases. Trimming at V came to 6 bases and at J to 7 bases, leaving 11 bases not matched to a gene. The length of the CDR3 is 14 residues. Germline CDR1 is MNHNY and CDR2 is SVGAGI (reference sequence). CDR3 nucleotide sequence: TGTGCCAGCAGCCCGGGGACAGGACCTCGTGAGCAGTACGTC. Translating it yields CASSPGTGPREQYV.

The rearrangement links TRBV7-2 to TRBJ1-1, with TRBD1 matching over 7 bases. There are 15 residues in the CDR3. CDR1 SGHTA and CDR2 FQGNSA come from the germline V gene. V dropped 5 bases and J dropped 0; count of bases not matched to a gene: 6. The CDR3 sequence: CASSPDRVLNTEAFF. Written as DNA, the CDR3 is TGTGCCAGCAGCCCCGACAGGGTGTTGAACACTGAAGCTTTCTTT.

The V call is TRBV6-5, the J call TRBJ2-1; D is possibly TRBD2 (5 bases). The V gene lost 7 bases and the J gene lost 3 bases, with 16 bases spanning the gap. The CDR3 spans 15 residues. Per germline, CDR1 MNHEY and CDR2 SVGAGI. In DNA, the CDR3 is TGTGCCAGCACCGCCGCCGGAGACTACTACAATGAGCAGTTCTTC. It yields the protein CASTAAGDYYNEQFF.

The genes are TRBV6-5 and TRBJ1-6, with D possibly matching TRBD1 (5 bases). Germline V gene lookup returns CDR1 MNHEY and CDR2 SVGAGI. This CDR3 is built from 13 residues. Trimming cost V 2 bases and J 8 bases, with 7 bases left between them. The CDR3 sequence is CASSYKGDSPLHF. The CDR3 region has the DNA TGTGCCAGCAGTTACAAAGGGGATTCACCCCTCCACTTT.

The chain combines TRBV28 with TRBJ2-7; 7 nucleotides match TRBD1. In germline, CDR1 is MDHEN, CDR2 SYDVKM. The trim removed 5 bases at V and 6 bases at J, leaving 7 bases unmatched. There are 13 residues in the CDR3. The CDR3 region has the DNA TGTGCCAGCAGTCCCTACAGGGGCGGCGAGCAGTACTTC. It is translated as CASSPYRGGEQYF.

V is TRBV11-2 and J is TRBJ2-5, with TRBD1 matching 7 bases. This CDR3 is built from 15 residues. The V segment lost 7 bases and the J segment 2 bases; nucleotides outside the gene matches: 10. CDR1 is SGHAT and CDR2 is FQNNGV in the germline V gene. CDR3 nucleotide sequence: TGTGCCAGCACCCAATTCGGGACAGAACAAGAGACCCAGTACTTC. It specifies CASTQFGTEQETQYF.

This chain joins TRBV20-1 and TRBJ1-1, with D perhaps TRBD1 (5 bases). CDR1 and CDR2 from the germline V gene are DFQATT and SNEGSKA (reference sequence). Trimming cost V 5 bases and J 5 bases, with 9 bases left between them. This CDR3 has 11 residues. The CDR3 sequence: CSADRNTEAFF. DNA for the CDR3: TGCAGTGCTGACAGAAATACTGAAGCTTTCTTT.

This chain links TRBV4-1 with TRBJ1-2; no clear D. The CDR3 spans 14 residues. Germline V gene lookup returns CDR1 MGHRA and CDR2 YSYEKL. The V and J ends lost 0 bases and 4 bases respectively, with 9 bases between them. The CDR3 sequence is CASSQEWAAYGYTF. The CDR3 region has the DNA TGCGCCAGCAGCCAAGAGTGGGCAGCCTATGGCTACACCTTC.

The chain has TRBV27 and TRBJ1-1, with a possible D match to TRBD1 (5 bases). The CDR3 totals 15 residues. Germline values: CDR1 MNHEY, CDR2 SMNVEV (reference sequence). V lost 3 bases and J 0 bases, leaving 11 bases between the germline ends. The CDR3, as DNA: TGTGCCAGCAGTTTGGGGGGGAGTATGAACACTGAAGCTTTCTTT. It encodes CASSLGGSMNTEAFF.

This clone showed up just once. V usage is TRBV5-1 and J usage is TRBJ2-5; TRBD2 is a possible D gene (5 bases). The CDR3 loop spans 12 amino acids. Germline values: CDR1 SGHRS, CDR2 YFSETQ. Trimming stripped 6 bases from V and 5 bases from J, with 11 bases between. The CDR3 protein is CASTGPGETQYF. The CDR3 bases are TGCGCCAGCACCGGGCCGGGGGAGACCCAGTACTTC.

The V and J genes are TRBV4-1 and TRBJ2-1; D perhaps matches TRBD2 (6 bases). This CDR3 is 14 amino acids long. V gave up 2 bases and J gave up 10 bases, with 15 bases separating them. Germline V gives CDR1 MGHRA, CDR2 YSYEKL. CDR3 in DNA: TGCGCCAGCAGCCAACCCGGGACTGAGTCGGAGCAGTTCTTC. This translates into CASSQPGTESEQFF.

The V call is TRBV5-4, the J call TRBJ1-2, with 7 bases identical to TRBD1. V gave up 0 bases and J gave up 6 bases; unmatched junction bases: 2. This CDR3 is built from 13 residues. From germline, CDR1 is SGHNT and CDR2 YYREEE (reference sequence). DNA for the CDR3: TGTGCCAGCAGCTTGGCGACAGGGAATGGCTACACCTTC. Translating gives CASSLATGNGYTF.

V gene TRBV2 combines with J gene TRBJ2-7, with 10 bases lining up with TRBD2. Germline V lookup: CDR1 SNHLY, CDR2 FYNNEI. The CDR3 runs 16 residues. V lost 4 bases, J lost 3 bases, and 9 bases stayed unmatched. The CDR3 protein is CASSVGKREGLYEQYF. In DNA form, the CDR3 reads TGTGCCAGCAGTGTTGGAAAGCGGGAGGGCCTCTACGAGCAGTACTTC.

In regard to this clone: Distinct nucleotide sequences in the sample also encode this CDR3. The V gene is TRBV27, the J gene TRBJ1-2; the match to TRBD1 covers 9 bases. V lost 5 bases to trimming and J lost 6 bases; unmatched junction nucleotides: 7. The CDR3 loop spans 14 amino acids. Germline-derived CDR1 and CDR2 are MNHEY and SMNVEV (reference sequence). CDR3 nucleotides: TGTGCCAGCAGTCCTACAGGGGGCAGGGATGGCTACACCTTC. Translation gives CASSPTGGRDGYTF.

V is TRBV19 and J is TRBJ2-1; D is perhaps TRBD2 (6 bases). Germline V CDR1 and CDR2: LNHDA, SQIVND (reference sequence). The CDR3 length is 17 residues. The ends were cut back, 6 bases at V and 0 bases at J, with 18 bases in the middle. The CDR3 DNA sequence: TGTGCCAGTAGCCCAAGGGGAGGACGTAGCTCCTACAATGAGCAGTTCTTC. Encoded protein: CASSPRGGRSSYNEQFF.

The chain employs TRBV5-1 and TRBJ1-1; weak D call: TRBD1 (6 bases). Germline values: CDR1 SGHRS, CDR2 YFSETQ. Trimming took off 6 bases at V and 3 bases at J, with 15 bases between the two ends. The CDR3 loop spans 14 amino acids. The CDR3 loop is CASTTGSGDTEAFF. CDR3 nucleotide sequence: TGCGCCAGCACCACAGGGAGTGGAGACACTGAAGCTTTCTTT.

The chain carries TRBV4-1 and TRBJ1-5; 10 bases fit TRBD1. The ends lost 1 base at V and 0 bases at J; junction bases unmatched: 3. The CDR3 is 17 amino acids. CDR1 MGHRA and CDR2 YSYEKL come from the germline V gene. CDR3 loop: CASSQVGTGDSNQPQHF. CDR3 DNA sequence: TGCGCCAGCAGCCAAGTAGGGACAGGGGATAGCAATCAGCCCCAGCATTTT.